This T cell receptor (beta chain) was sequenced for a study of beta chain features in type 1 diabetes. Overall study: No age, gender or cell yield differences were seen between patients and healthy donors.

Notes on this clone: Its antigen is still unknown.

Findings and limits, study-wide: Type 1 diabetes patients had VDJ junctions that carried fewer insertions and more deletions. Shortening that was moderate but significant affected the TCRB CDR3s of Type 1 diabetes patients in all four CD4+ subsets.

The CDR3 covers 14 residues. Trimming stripped 4 bases from V and 1 base from J, with 11 bases between. Germline V gene lookup returns CDR1 SGHDT and CDR2 YYEEEE. All of the isolated RNA was reverse transcribed, so expressed TCRB transcripts were sequenced. The repertoire was sequenced with immunoSEQ multiplex PCR; TCRdb's copy has only in-frame clones and lacks some. The sample contains roughly 150,000 clones, roughly 60% of which appear only once. The specimen sequenced was naive CD4+ T cells from blood. The V call is TRBV5-6, the J call TRBJ2-5; D gene uncertain. The sequence came from a young man with type 1 diabetes. The CDR3 DNA follows: TGTGCCAGCAGCACCCAGGAGATCCAAGAGACCCAGTACTTC. This translates into CASSTQEIQETQYF.